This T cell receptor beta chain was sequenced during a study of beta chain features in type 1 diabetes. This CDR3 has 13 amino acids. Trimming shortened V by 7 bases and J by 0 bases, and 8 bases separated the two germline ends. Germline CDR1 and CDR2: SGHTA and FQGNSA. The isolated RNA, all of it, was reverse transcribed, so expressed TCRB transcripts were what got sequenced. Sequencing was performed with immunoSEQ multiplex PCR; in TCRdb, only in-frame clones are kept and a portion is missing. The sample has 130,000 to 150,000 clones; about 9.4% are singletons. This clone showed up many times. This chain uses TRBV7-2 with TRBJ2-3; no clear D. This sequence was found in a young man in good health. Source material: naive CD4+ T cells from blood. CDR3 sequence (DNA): TGTGCCAGCACCTCTGTAAGCACAGATACGCAGTATTTT. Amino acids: CASTSVSTDTQYF.